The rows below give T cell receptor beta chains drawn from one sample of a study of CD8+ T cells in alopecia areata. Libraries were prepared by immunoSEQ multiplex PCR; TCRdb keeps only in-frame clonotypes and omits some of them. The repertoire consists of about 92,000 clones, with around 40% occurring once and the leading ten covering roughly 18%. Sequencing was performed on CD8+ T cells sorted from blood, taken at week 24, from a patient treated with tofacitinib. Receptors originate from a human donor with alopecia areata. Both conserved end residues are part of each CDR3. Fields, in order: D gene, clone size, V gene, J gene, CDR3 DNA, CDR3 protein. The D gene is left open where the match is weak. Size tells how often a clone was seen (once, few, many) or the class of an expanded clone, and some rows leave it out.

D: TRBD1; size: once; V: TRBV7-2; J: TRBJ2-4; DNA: TGTGCCAGCAGTTCAATGGACAGGGGGGTGATGGACATTCAGTACTTC; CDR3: CASSSMDRGVMDIQYF
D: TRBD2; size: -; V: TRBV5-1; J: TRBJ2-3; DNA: TGCGCCAGCAGCTTGGAGACTAGCGGTCCAGATACGCAGTATTTT; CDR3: CASSLETSGPDTQYF
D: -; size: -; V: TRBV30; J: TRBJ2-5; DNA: TGTGCCTGGAGCGGACAGTCCCAAGAGACCCAGTACTTC; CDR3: CAWSGQSQETQYF
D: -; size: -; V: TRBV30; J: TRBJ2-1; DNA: TGTGCCTGGTCGTTAGCGGATTACAATGAGCAGTTCTTC; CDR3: CAWSLADYNEQFF
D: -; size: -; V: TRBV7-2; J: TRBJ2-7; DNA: TGTGCCAGCAGCTTCAGTTACGAGCAGTACTTC; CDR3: CASSFSYEQYF
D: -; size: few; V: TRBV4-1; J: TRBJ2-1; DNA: TGCGCCAGCAGCCAAGGAGACAATGAGCAGTTCTTC; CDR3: CASSQGDNEQFF
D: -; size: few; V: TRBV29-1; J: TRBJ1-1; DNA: TGTCTGACAGGAGGCACTGAAGCTTTCTTT; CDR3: CLTGGTEAFF
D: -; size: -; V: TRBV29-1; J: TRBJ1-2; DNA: TGCAGCGTCGAGGGGTCCGGGGAAGACTATGGCTACACCTTC; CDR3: CSVEGSGEDYGYTF
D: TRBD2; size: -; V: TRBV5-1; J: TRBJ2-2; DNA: TGCGCCAGCAGCTCCGTACTAGCGGCAGACACCGGGGAGCTGTTTTTT; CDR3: CASSSVLAADTGELFF
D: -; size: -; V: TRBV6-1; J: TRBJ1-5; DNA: TGTGCCAGCAGTGTGGCAGGGCAGTATAGCAATCAGCCCCAGCATTTT; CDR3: CASSVAGQYSNQPQHF
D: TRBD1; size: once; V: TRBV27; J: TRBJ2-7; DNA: TGTGCCAGCAGCCGAACCAACCGGGACAGCTCCTACGAGCAGTACTTC; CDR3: CASSRTNRDSSYEQYF
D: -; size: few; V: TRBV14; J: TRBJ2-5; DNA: TGTGCCAGCAGCCAGTACAGAAATGCACAAGAGACCCAGTACTTC; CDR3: CASSQYRNAQETQYF
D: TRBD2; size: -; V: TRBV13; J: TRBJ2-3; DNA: TGTGCCAGCAGCTTAGGGACTAGCGGGCGAGAGGTGGATACGCAGTATTTT; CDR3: CASSLGTSGREVDTQYF
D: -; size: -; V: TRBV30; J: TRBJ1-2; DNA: TGTGCCTGGTCAGTCCCGAAGCCTAGCTACACCTTC; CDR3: CAWSVPKPSYTF
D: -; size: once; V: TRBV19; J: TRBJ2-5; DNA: TGTGCCAGTAGTTCCCACGTCGGTAAAGAGACCCAGTACTTC; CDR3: CASSSHVGKETQYF
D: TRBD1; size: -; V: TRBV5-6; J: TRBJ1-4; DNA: TGTGCCAGCAGCTTAGGGGGCGTGGTGGAAAAACTGTTTTTT; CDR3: CASSLGGVVEKLFF
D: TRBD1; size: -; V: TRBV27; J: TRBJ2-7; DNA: TGTGCCAGCAGGCCAGGGGGCGCCTACGAGCAGTACTTC; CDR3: CASRPGGAYEQYF
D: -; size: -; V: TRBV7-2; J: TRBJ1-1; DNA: TGTGCCAGCAGACCCGGACGGGGATCGCACACTGAAGCTTTCTTT; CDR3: CASRPGRGSHTEAFF
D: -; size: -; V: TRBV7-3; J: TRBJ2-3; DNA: TGTGCCAGCAGCTTAAGGGCGGGCCGCACAGATACGCAGTATTTT; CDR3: CASSLRAGRTDTQYF
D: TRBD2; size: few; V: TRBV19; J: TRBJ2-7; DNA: TGTGCCAGTGCGGGACTAGCGGGACGTCATATCTACGAGCAGTACTTC; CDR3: CASAGLAGRHIYEQYF
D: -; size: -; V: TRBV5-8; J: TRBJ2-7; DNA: TGTGCCAGCAGCTTGGGTCCAGGGGTCGTCTACGAGCAGTACTTC; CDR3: CASSLGPGVVYEQYF
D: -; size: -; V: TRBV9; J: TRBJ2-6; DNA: TGTGCCAGCGCTGGGGCCAACGTCCTGACTTTC; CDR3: CASAGANVLTF
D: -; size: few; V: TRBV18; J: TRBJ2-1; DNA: TGTGCCAGCTCACCTGCGGGAAACTACAATGAGCAGTTCTTC; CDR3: CASSPAGNYNEQFF
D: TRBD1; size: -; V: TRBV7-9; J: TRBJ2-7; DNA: TGTGCCAGCAGCTTAGCCGGGACAGGGTCTTACGAGCAGTACTTC; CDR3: CASSLAGTGSYEQYF
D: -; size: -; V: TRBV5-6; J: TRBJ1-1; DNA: TGTGCCAGCAGCTTGGTTACAGGGTTCACTGAAGCTTTCTTT; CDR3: CASSLVTGFTEAFF
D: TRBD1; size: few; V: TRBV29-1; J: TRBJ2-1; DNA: TGCAGCGTTGAGGTGGGACAGGTCAATGAGCAGTTCTTC; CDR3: CSVEVGQVNEQFF
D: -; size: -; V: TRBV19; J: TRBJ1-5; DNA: TGTGCCAGTAGTATTTGGGGGAATCAGCCCCAGCATTTT; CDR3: CASSIWGNQPQHF
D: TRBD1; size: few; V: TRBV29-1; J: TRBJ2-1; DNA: TGCAGCGTTCCGAGGACAGGGAACTACAATGAGCAGTTCTTC; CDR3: CSVPRTGNYNEQFF